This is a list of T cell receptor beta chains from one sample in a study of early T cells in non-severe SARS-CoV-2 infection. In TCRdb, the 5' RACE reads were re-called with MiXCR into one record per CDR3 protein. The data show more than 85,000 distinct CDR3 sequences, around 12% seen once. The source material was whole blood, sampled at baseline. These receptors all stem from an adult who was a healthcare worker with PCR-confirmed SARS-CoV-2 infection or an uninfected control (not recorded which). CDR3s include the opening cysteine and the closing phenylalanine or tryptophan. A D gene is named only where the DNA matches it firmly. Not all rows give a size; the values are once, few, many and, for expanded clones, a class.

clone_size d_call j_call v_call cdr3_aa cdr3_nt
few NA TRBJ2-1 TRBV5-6 CASSLPTVNEQFF TGTGCCAGCAGCCTTCCGACAGTAAATGAGCAGTTCTTC
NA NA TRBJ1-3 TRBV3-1 CASSQLRDTLGNTIYF TGTGCCAGCAGCCAGCTAAGGGACACCCTTGGAAACACCATATATTTT
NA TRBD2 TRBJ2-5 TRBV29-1 CSVEGASGRATQYF TGCAGCGTTGAAGGGGCTAGCGGGAGAGCGACCCAGTACTTC
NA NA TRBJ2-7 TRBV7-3 CASSSQRGGEHEQYF TGTGCCAGCAGCTCGCAAAGGGGCGGAGAACACGAGCAGTACTTC
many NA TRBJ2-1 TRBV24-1 CATSDFEGEQFF TGTGCCACCAGTGATTTCGAGGGTGAGCAGTTCTTC
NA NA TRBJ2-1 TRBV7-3 CASSAYRLSEQFF TGTGCCAGCAGCGCTTACAGGTTATCTGAGCAGTTCTTC
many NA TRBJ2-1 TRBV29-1 CSVVVDWESSLIGQFF TGCAGCGTTGTCGTTGACTGGGAGTCCAGCCTTATCGGGCAGTTCTTC
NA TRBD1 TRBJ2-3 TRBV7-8 CASSLGFTGVSSTDTQYF TGTGCCAGCAGCTTAGGGTTTACAGGGGTTTCTAGCACAGATACGCAGTATTTT
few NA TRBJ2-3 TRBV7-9 CASSLALGAGTDTQYF TGTGCCAGCAGCTTAGCACTCGGGGCAGGCACAGATACGCAGTATTTT
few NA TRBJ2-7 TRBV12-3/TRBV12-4 CASSLNPPGAYF TGTGCCAGCAGTTTAAATCCGCCGGGGGCGTACTTC
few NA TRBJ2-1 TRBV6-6 CATQLGAAYNEQFF TGTGCCACCCAGTTAGGGGCCGCCTACAATGAGCAGTTCTTC
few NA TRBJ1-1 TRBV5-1 CASSLETLRWNTEAFF TGCGCCAGCAGCTTGGAAACTCTAAGGTGGAACACTGAAGCTTTCTTT
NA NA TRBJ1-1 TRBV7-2 CASSGQTNTEAFF TGTGCCAGCAGCGGACAGACGAACACTGAAGCTTTCTTT
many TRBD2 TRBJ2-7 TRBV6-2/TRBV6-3 CASSLGLAGGSSYEQYF TGTGCCAGCAGTCTCGGACTAGCGGGAGGGAGCTCCTACGAGCAGTACTTC
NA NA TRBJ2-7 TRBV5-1 CASFPYPGSSYEQYF TGCGCCAGCTTCCCATACCCGGGGAGCTCCTACGAGCAGTACTTC
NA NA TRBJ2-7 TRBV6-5 CASSSLVSPISYEQYF TGTGCCAGCAGTTCCCTGGTATCACCCATCTCCTACGAGCAGTACTTC
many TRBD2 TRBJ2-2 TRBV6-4 CASHASGSVSSGELFF TGTGCCAGCCATGCTAGCGGGAGCGTATCCAGCGGGGAGCTGTTTTTT
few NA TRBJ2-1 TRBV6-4 CASSPDSKQFF TGTGCCAGCAGTCCGGACAGTAAGCAGTTCTTC
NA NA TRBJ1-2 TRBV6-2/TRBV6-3 CASSRDSPGYTF TGTGCCAGCAGTCGTGACTCGCCTGGCTACACCTTC
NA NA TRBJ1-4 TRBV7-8 CASSLAGGGGMGEKLFF TGTGCCAGCAGCTTAGCTGGGGGTGGAGGGATGGGCGAAAAACTGTTTTTT
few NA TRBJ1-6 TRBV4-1 CASSQDQSDGDSPLHF TGCGCCAGCAGCCAAGATCAGAGTGACGGGGATTCACCCCTCCACTTT
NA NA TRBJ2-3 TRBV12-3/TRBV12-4 CASSGRPDTQYF TGTGCCAGCAGTGGAAGACCAGATACGCAGTATTTT
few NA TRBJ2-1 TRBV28 CASRPFSQMFYNEQFF TGTGCCAGCAGACCCTTCTCTCAAATGTTTTACAATGAGCAGTTCTTC
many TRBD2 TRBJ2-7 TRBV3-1 CASRDGTSGRIMYF TGTGCCAGCAGGGACGGGACTAGCGGGAGAATCATGTACTTC
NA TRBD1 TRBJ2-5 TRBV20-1 CSARTGQETQYF TGCAGTGCTAGGACAGGGCAAGAGACCCAGTACTTC
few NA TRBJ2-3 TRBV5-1 CASSSSPGRGTDTQYF TGCGCCAGCAGCTCATCCCCGGGACGCGGCACAGATACGCAGTATTTT
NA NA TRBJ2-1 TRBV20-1 CSARVLDANNEQFF TGCAGTGCTAGAGTCTTGGACGCTAACAATGAGCAGTTCTTC
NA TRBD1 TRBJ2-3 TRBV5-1 CASSFRDRGTDTQYF TGCGCCAGCAGCTTCCGGGACAGGGGGACAGATACGCAGTATTTT
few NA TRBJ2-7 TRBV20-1 CSARHYEQYF TGCAGTGCTCGTCACTACGAGCAGTACTTC
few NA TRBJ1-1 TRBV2 CASSYGQMRAFF TGTGCCAGCAGTTACGGACAGATGAGAGCTTTCTTT
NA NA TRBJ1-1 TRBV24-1 CATSDSDLSTEAFF TGTGCCACCAGTGATTCGGACTTGAGCACTGAAGCTTTCTTT
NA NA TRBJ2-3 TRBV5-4 CASSPSGLLSTDTQYF TGTGCCAGCAGCCCCTCGGGGCTACTCAGCACAGATACGCAGTATTTT
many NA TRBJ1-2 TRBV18 CASSPREGYTF TGTGCCAGCTCACCCAGGGAAGGCTACACCTTC
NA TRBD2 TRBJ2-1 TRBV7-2 CASSLGLAGGPDNEQFF TGTGCCAGCAGCCTAGGACTAGCGGGGGGGCCAGACAATGAGCAGTTCTTC
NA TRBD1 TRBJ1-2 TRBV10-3 CAISESDRGPYGYTF TGTGCCATCAGTGAGTCAGACAGGGGACCTTATGGCTACACCTTC
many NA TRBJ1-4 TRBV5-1 CASSSAGATNEKLFF TGCGCCAGCAGCTCGGCGGGTGCAACTAATGAAAAACTGTTTTTT
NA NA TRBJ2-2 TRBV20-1 CSARVHGELFF TGCAGTGCTAGAGTGCACGGGGAGCTGTTTTTT
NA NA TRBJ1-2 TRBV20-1 CSAREGAGINYGYTF TGCAGTGCTAGAGAAGGGGCAGGGATTAACTATGGCTACACCTTC
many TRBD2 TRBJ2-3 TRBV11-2 CASSSAGGPNTQYF TGTGCCAGCAGCTCCGCGGGGGGGCCGAATACGCAGTATTTT
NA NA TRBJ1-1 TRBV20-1 CSARDRKQGSTEAFF TGCAGTGCTAGAGATCGGAAACAGGGTAGTACTGAAGCTTTCTTT
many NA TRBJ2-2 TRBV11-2 CASSLDRSGMSGELFF TGTGCCAGCAGCTTAGACCGGTCAGGGATGTCCGGGGAGCTGTTTTTT
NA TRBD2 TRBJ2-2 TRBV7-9 CASSPMREPGELFF TGTGCCAGCAGCCCAATGCGGGAGCCCGGGGAGCTGTTTTTT
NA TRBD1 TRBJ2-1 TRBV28 CASSGQGYNEQFF TGTGCCAGCAGCGGACAGGGATACAATGAGCAGTTCTTC
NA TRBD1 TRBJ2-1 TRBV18 CASSLQGTGIGNEQFF TGTGCCAGCTCACTCCAAGGGACAGGGATAGGCAATGAGCAGTTCTTC
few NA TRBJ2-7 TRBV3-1 CASSRWDLDDEQYF TGTGCCAGCAGTCGTTGGGATCTTGACGACGAGCAGTACTTC
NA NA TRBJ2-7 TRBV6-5 CASSYRAPALNYEQYF TGTGCCAGCAGTTACCGGGCCCCAGCCCTAAACTACGAGCAGTACTTC
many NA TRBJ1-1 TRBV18 CASSPTNTGYSAFF TGTGCCAGCTCACCAACAAATACAGGGTACTCGGCTTTCTTT
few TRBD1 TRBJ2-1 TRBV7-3 CASSDRVRNEQFF TGTGCCAGCAGCGACAGGGTAAGAAATGAGCAGTTCTTC
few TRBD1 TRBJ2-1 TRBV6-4 CASSDVRDRGLYEQFF TGTGCCAGCAGTGACGTTAGGGACAGGGGGTTATATGAGCAGTTCTTC
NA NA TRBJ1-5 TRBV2 CASSRSRGNQPQHF TGTGCCAGCAGTAGATCCAGGGGCAATCAGCCCCAGCATTTT
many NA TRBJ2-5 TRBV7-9 CASSYSGRTFETQYF TGTGCCAGCAGTTATTCGGGACGGACCTTCGAGACCCAGTACTTC
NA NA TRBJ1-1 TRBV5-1 CASSLGSMNTEAFF TGCGCCAGCAGCTTGGGGAGTATGAACACTGAAGCTTTCTTT